Below are 21 T cell receptor beta chains sequenced from a single sample in a study of PD-1 blockade in mismatch repair-deficient tumors. Clones were read by immunoSEQ multiplex PCR, and TCRdb kept only the in-frame ones, dropping some. The sample shows about 20,000 clones, just under 85% of them seen only once. The source was peripheral blood, collected 2 weeks after starting pembrolizumab. The receptor set was obtained from an adult with mismatch repair-deficient cancer.

In this sample, this clone turned up a few times. The gene calls are TRBV7-9 and TRBJ1-2; 8 nucleotides match TRBD1. Germline values: CDR1 SEHNR, CDR2 FQNEAQ (reference sequence). This CDR3 is 15 amino acids long. With 6 bases clipped from V and 3 bases from J, the junction kept 9 bases outside the gene matches. CDR3 loop: CASRDSGGADYGYTF. The CDR3 DNA reads TGTGCCAGCAGGGACTCAGGGGGCGCGGACTATGGCTACACCTTC.

The chain carries TRBV4-3 and TRBJ2-1; D gene unclear. Germline V lookup: CDR1 LGHNA, CDR2 YSLEER. CDR3 length: 15 residues. V was trimmed by 0 bases and J by 5 bases, leaving 11 bases between them. The DNA for the CDR3 is TGCGCCAGCAGCCAAGATCGCAGCAGTCACAATGAGCAGTTCTTC. Protein product: CASSQDRSSHNEQFF.

The rearrangement uses TRBV10-2 and TRBJ2-7; no definite D call. The V gene lost 10 bases and the J gene lost 5 bases, with 3 bases spanning the gap. CDR3 length equals 8 residues. The germline gives CDR1 WSHSY, CDR2 SAAADI. DNA of the CDR3: TGCGCCAAAAACGAGCAGTACTTC. Its protein product is CAKNEQYF.

The gene calls are TRBV29-1 and TRBJ2-3; D not certain. Germline-derived CDR1 and CDR2 are SQVTM and ANQGSEA. V lost 6 bases and J lost 4, with 11 bases in between. CDR3 size: 12 residues. The CDR3 is CSVGSSSDTQYF. The CDR3, as DNA: TGCAGCGTCGGGTCTAGTTCAGATACGCAGTATTTT.

This clone was picked up one time. V is TRBV4-1 and J is TRBJ2-1, with TRBD2 as a possible D gene (5 bases). Trimming removed 2 bases at V and 10 bases at J, with 12 bases between. Germline V CDR1 and CDR2: MGHRA, YSYEKL. The CDR3 extends over 13 amino acids. This CDR3 is CASSQWRQEEQFF. CDR3 in DNA: TGCGCCAGCAGCCAATGGAGGCAGGAAGAGCAGTTCTTC.

The chain employs TRBV11-2 and TRBJ1-3; 7 bases are a match to TRBD1. After removal of 3 bases from V and 4 bases from J, the junction contained 12 bases not matched to a gene. The V gene's germline CDR1 is SGHAT and CDR2 FQNNGV. The CDR3 is 17 residues long. The CDR3 loop is CASSFLSRQGAGNTIYF. The DNA for the CDR3 is TGTGCCAGCAGCTTCCTATCGAGACAGGGAGCGGGAAACACCATATATTTT.

The J gene is TRBJ2-5, the V gene TRBV12-5; 10 nucleotides agree with TRBD2. This CDR3 has 15 amino acids. Germline lookup yields CDR1 LGHNT and CDR2 FRNRAP. V lost 1 base and J lost 7; bases outside the gene matches: 6. CDR3 nucleotides: TGTGCTAGTGGTTTGGGTCTAGCGGGAGTGGGGACCCAGTACTTC. Translation: CASGLGLAGVGTQYF.

The rearrangement links TRBV27 to TRBJ2-2, with D maybe TRBD2 (6 bases). This CDR3 has 19 residues. Trimming cost V 5 bases and J 6 bases, with 28 bases left between them. Germline CDR1 and CDR2: MNHEY and SMNVEV (reference sequence). CDR3 loop: CASSPKSTFGDWGAGELFF. For the CDR3, the DNA is TGTGCCAGCAGTCCCAAGAGTACGTTTGGGGACTGGGGAGCCGGGGAGCTGTTTTTT.

The chain joins TRBV4-1 to TRBJ2-3; 9 positions agree with TRBD2. CDR3 size: 16 residues. J gave up 4 bases and V 0 bases, and 5 bases lay outside the gene matches. Germline CDR1 is MGHRA and CDR2 is YSYEKL. Written as DNA, the CDR3 is TGCGCCAGCAGCCAAGAGCGCGCGGGAGGGGCAGATACGCAGTATTTT. The encoded protein is CASSQERAGGADTQYF.

The rearrangement uses TRBV7-8 and TRBJ1-1; D perhaps matches TRBD1 (5 bases). Trimming cost V 5 bases and J 2 bases, with 33 bases left between them. Germline CDR1 reads SGHVS; CDR2 reads FQNEAQ. The CDR3 is 21 residues long. CDR3 sequence (DNA): TGTGCCAGCAGCCCACCGTGGGGCATCACCGGGCCACCCACGGTTAACACTGAAGCTTTCTTT. This sequence encodes CASSPPWGITGPPTVNTEAFF.

This rearrangement joins TRBV6-1 to TRBJ2-1, with 7 bases aligning to TRBD1. V shed 5 bases, J shed 6 bases, and the junction held 4 bases outside the gene matches. The CDR3 is 13 amino acids. CDR1 MNHNS and CDR2 SASEGT come from the germline V gene. The CDR3 here is CASSHGQVNEQFF. CDR3 nucleotide sequence: TGTGCCAGCAGTCATGGACAGGTCAATGAGCAGTTCTTC.

The J gene is TRBJ2-7, the V gene TRBV4-1; either TRBD1 or TRBD2 may fit D (5 bases each). This CDR3 contains 14 residues. The germline gives CDR1 MGHRA, CDR2 YSYEKL. V was cut by 1 base and J by 4 bases, with 11 bases left in between. The CDR3 nucleotides read TGCGCCAGCAGCCAAGGGCTTGGGGGATACGAGCAGTACTTC. Translated, it gives CASSQGLGGYEQYF.

The V call is TRBV9, the J call TRBJ1-4, with D perhaps matching TRBD1 (5 bases). CDR3 length: 15 amino acids. Germline V lookup: CDR1 SGDLS, CDR2 YYNGEE. Trimming removed 0 bases from V and 4 bases from J, with 10 bases in between. CDR3 sequence reads: CASSVGGSVNEKLFF. The CDR3 DNA reads as TGTGCCAGCAGCGTAGGGGGCAGCGTTAATGAAAAACTGTTTTTT.

V and J are TRBV30 and TRBJ1-1; tentatively, D is TRBD1 (5 bases). The V gene lost 0 bases and the J gene lost 1 base, with 6 bases spanning the gap. In germline, CDR1 is GTSNPN, CDR2 SVGIG (reference sequence). The length of the CDR3 is 13 residues. CDR3 bases: TGTGCCTGGAGTGTAGGGGAGAACACTGAAGCTTTCTTT. This gives the protein CAWSVGENTEAFF.

This chain connects TRBV11-2 to TRBJ2-2; 8 bases are a match to TRBD2. The CDR3 is 15 amino acids. The V segment lost 1 base and the J segment 6 bases; nucleotides outside the gene matches: 4. CDR1 is SGHAT and CDR2 is FQNNGV in the germline V gene. CDR3 protein: CASSLAGGPPGELFF. In DNA form, the CDR3 reads TGTGCCAGCAGCTTAGCGGGAGGGCCCCCCGGGGAGCTGTTTTTT.

The J gene is TRBJ1-2, the V gene TRBV11-1; 8 bases are a match to TRBD1. Germline CDR1 SGHAT, CDR2 FQDESV (reference sequence). The CDR3 spans 14 residues. Germline trimming cut 1 base from V and 7 bases from J; bases unmatched to any gene: 5. CDR3 loop: CASSLVGQGGGYTF. In nucleotides, the CDR3 is TGTGCCAGCAGCTTAGTTGGACAGGGCGGTGGCTACACCTTC.

The chain combines TRBV4-2 with TRBJ1-1, with D unresolved. The germline V and J ends were trimmed by 1 base and 0 bases, with 15 bases remaining between them. The CDR3 loop spans 17 amino acids. CDR1 is LGHNA and CDR2 is YNFKEQ in the germline V gene. CDR3: CASSQGSSSDMNTEAFF. The DNA for the CDR3 is TGTGCCAGCAGCCAAGGTTCCAGTTCAGACATGAACACTGAAGCTTTCTTT.

The CDR3 spells CASSEGEVPGYTF. CDR3 DNA sequence: TGTGCCAGCAGTGAGGGGGAAGTTCCCGGCTACACCTTC. The genes are TRBV25-1 and TRBJ1-2, with D possibly matching TRBD1 (5 bases). The CDR3 runs to 13 residues. Trimming stripped 3 bases from V and 8 bases from J, with 13 bases between. Germline V gene lookup returns CDR1 MGHDK and CDR2 SYGVNS.

The chain links TRBV11-1 to TRBJ2-7; 9 bases map to TRBD2. This CDR3 has 15 amino acids. Germline trimming cut 5 bases from V and 3 bases from J; bases unmatched to any gene: 8. Germline V gene sequence: CDR1 SGHAT, CDR2 FQDESV (reference sequence). The CDR3 protein is CASSGVAGVGYEQYF. In nucleotides, the CDR3 is TGTGCCAGCAGCGGAGTAGCGGGAGTAGGCTACGAGCAGTACTTC.

The rearrangement links TRBV30 to TRBJ1-4, with TRBD1 matching over 8 bases. This CDR3 spans 15 amino acids. CDR1 GTSNPN and CDR2 SVGIG come from the germline V gene (reference sequence). The V segment lost 4 bases and the J segment 5 bases; nucleotides outside the gene matches: 9. In nucleotides, the CDR3 is TGTGCCTGGACCCCTCAGGGGGCGCAGAATGAAAAACTGTTTTTT. Its translation: CAWTPQGAQNEKLFF.

This clone is a singleton in its sample. The chain employs TRBV7-8 and TRBJ2-7; the D gene is possibly TRBD2 (6 bases). Between the trimmed V and J ends, which lost 6 bases and 4 bases, there was a span of 19 bases. The length of the CDR3 is 15 residues. Germline assignment: CDR1 SGHVS and CDR2 FQNEAQ. CDR3 in DNA: TGTGCCAGCAGTCCTTTAGCGGAGTCTCAGTACGAGCAGTACTTC. Amino acid sequence: CASSPLAESQYEQYF.